This T cell receptor (beta chain) was observed in a study of Ad26.COV2.S vaccination and SARS-CoV-2 variants. Study outcomes and limitations: Substantial post-vaccination breadth of spike-specific CD8+ and CD4+ T cell responses was reported.

With regard to this clone: The antigen is unknown.

Treatment described: roughly 19 received Ad26.COV2.S at low or high dose, single or two shots; about five received placebo; per-sample allocation not given. The samples were gathered on day 63 after the first injection of vaccine or placebo. CDR1 is LNHDA, CDR2 SQIVND, per germline (reference sequence). V gave up 5 bases and J gave up 1 base, with 11 bases separating them. The CDR3 covers 14 residues. Profiled with immunoSEQ multiplex PCR; TCRdb holds only in-frame clones, not every one. The sample shows roughly 410,000 clones, roughly 85% of them seen only once. This sequence was found in a person between 18 and 65 years old who received the Ad26.COV2.S COVID-19 vaccine or a placebo. Sequences were derived from peripheral blood, sampled in a trial of Ad26.COV2.S vaccine versus placebo. This chain links TRBV19 with TRBJ1-1; D perhaps matches TRBD1 (5 bases). The CDR3 nucleotides read TGTGCCAGTAGTTCGCGGACACGGAACACTGAAGCTTTCTTT. Residues: CASSSRTRNTEAFF.